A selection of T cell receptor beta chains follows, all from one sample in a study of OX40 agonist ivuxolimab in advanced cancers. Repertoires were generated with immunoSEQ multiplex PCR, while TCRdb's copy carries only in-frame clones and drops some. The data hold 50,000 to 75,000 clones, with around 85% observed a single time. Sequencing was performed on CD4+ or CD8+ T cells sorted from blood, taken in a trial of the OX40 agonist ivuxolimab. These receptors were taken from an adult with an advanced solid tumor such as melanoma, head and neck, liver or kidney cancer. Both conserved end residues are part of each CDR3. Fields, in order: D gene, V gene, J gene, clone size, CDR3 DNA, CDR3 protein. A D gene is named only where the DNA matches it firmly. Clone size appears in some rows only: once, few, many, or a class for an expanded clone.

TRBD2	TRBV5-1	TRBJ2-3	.	TGCGCCAGCAAGATTAGCGGGATAACAGATACGCAGTATTTT	CASKISGITDTQYF
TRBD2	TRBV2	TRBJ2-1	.	TGTGCCAGCAGTGTCAAGCGGGAAACCGAGCAGTTCTTC	CASSVKRETEQFF
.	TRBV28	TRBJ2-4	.	TGTGCCAGCAGTTTGGATGGGACGCTAGCCAAAAACATTCAGTACTTC	CASSLDGTLAKNIQYF
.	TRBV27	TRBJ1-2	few	TGTGCCAGCAGTTTACTTCCCCCTAACTATGGCTACACCTTC	CASSLLPPNYGYTF
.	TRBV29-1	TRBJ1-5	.	TGCAGCGTTGCCGATAGCAATCAGCCCCAGCATTTT	CSVADSNQPQHF
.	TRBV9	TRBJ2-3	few	TGTGCCAGCAGCGTAGGTGTTAGCGGCACAGATACGCAGTATTTT	CASSVGVSGTDTQYF
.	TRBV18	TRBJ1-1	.	TGTGCCAGCTCACCGGGCCTCAGTAACACTGAAGCTTTCTTT	CASSPGLSNTEAFF
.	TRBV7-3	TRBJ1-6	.	TGTGCCAGCAGCTTAAGCTCCTATAATTCACCCCTCCACTTT	CASSLSSYNSPLHF
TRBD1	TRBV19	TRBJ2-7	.	TGTGCCAGTGCAAGACAGGGCGTTTCGGAAGAGCAGTACTTC	CASARQGVSEEQYF
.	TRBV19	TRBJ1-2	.	TGTGCCAGTAGCGGCTTTTCCAACTATGGCTACACCTTC	CASSGFSNYGYTF
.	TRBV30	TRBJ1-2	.	TGTGCCTGGAGGGCGTTCGGGAGCGGCTATGGCTACACCTTC	CAWRAFGSGYGYTF
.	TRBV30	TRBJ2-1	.	TGTGCCTGGTCAGGCGGGCCTCTTACTTACAATGAGCAGTTCTTC	CAWSGGPLTYNEQFF
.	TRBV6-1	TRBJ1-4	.	TGTGCCAGCAGTGGGACTACAGCAACTAATGAAAAACTGTTTTTT	CASSGTTATNEKLFF
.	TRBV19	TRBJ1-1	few	TGTGCCAGTAGTATTCGGGTGGTGGGCACTGAAGCTTTCTTT	CASSIRVVGTEAFF
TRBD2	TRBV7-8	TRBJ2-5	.	TGTGCCAGCAGCTTTCCCGCGGGTAGCGGGAGGGAACAAGAGACCCAGTACTTC	CASSFPAGSGREQETQYF
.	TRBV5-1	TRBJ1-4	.	TGCGCCAGCAGCTTGGCAGGGGCAACTAATGAAAAACTGTTTTTT	CASSLAGATNEKLFF
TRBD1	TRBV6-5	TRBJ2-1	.	TGTGCCAGCAGTTACTCGCCCGGACAGGGGGAGCAGTTCTTC	CASSYSPGQGEQFF
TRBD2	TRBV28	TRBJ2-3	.	TGTGCCAGTGGGACTAGCGTCACAGATACGCAGTATTTT	CASGTSVTDTQYF
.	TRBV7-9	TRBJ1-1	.	TGTGCCAGCAGCTTGATTTCTGAAGCTTTCTTT	CASSLISEAFF
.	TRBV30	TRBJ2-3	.	TGTGCCTGGAGTGGACCCAGGGTAGATACGCAGTATTTT	CAWSGPRVDTQYF
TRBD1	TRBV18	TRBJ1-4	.	TGTGCCAGCTCACCGGGACAGGGACCATCTAATGAAAAACTGTTTTTT	CASSPGQGPSNEKLFF
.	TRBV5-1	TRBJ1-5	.	TGCGCCAGCAGCCTCGGACCAGATCAGCCCCAGCATTTT	CASSLGPDQPQHF
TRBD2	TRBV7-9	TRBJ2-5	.	TGTGCCAGCAGCTTTAGTTCTAGCGGGATACAAGAGACCCAGTACTTC	CASSFSSSGIQETQYF
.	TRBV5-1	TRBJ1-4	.	TGCGCCAGCAGCTTGTCGGGAATAGTCAACGAAAAACTGTTTTTT	CASSLSGIVNEKLFF
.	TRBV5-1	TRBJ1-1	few	TGCGCCAGCAGCTTGGAAGGAGGTCTTACTGAAGCTTTCTTT	CASSLEGGLTEAFF
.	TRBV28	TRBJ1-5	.	TGTGCCAGCAGTGTCAATCAGCCCCAGCATTTT	CASSVNQPQHF
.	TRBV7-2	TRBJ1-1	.	TGTGCCAGCAGCAACAGGTTAGGTAACACTGAAGCTTTCTTT	CASSNRLGNTEAFF
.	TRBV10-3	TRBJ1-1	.	TGTGCCATCAGTTTCGAGTTTTACACTGAAGCTTTCTTT	CAISFEFYTEAFF
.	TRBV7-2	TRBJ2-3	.	TGTGCCAGCAGCTTACTGGGGGACACAGATACGCAGTATTTT	CASSLLGDTDTQYF
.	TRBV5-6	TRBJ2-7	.	TGTGCCAGCAGCCCCCCCGGGGCTTGGGGCGAGCAGTACTTC	CASSPPGAWGEQYF
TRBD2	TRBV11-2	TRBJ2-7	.	TGTGCCAGCAGCTTATTTCTAGCGGGAGGTGGCGAGCAGTACTTC	CASSLFLAGGGEQYF
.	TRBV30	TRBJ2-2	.	TGTGCCTGGAGGCGACAGCAGAACACCGGGGAGCTGTTTTTT	CAWRRQQNTGELFF
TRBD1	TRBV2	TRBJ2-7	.	TGTGCCAGCAAAGGACAGGGGAGCTCCTACGAGCAGTACTTC	CASKGQGSSYEQYF
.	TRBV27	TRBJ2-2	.	TGTGCCAGCAGTTTAAGTTTCCGGGGGGAGCTGTTTTTT	CASSLSFRGELFF
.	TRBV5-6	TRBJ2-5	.	TGTGCCAGCAGCGTCGGAGTAGTCCAGTACTTC	CASSVGVVQYF
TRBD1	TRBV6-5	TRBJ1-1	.	TGTGCCAGCAGTCCGACAGGGGGTTGGAACACTGAAGCTTTCTTT	CASSPTGGWNTEAFF
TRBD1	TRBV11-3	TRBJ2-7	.	TGTGCCAGCACCACAGGGGGATACGAGCAGTACTTC	CASTTGGYEQYF
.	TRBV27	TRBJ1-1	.	TGTGCCAGCAGTTTTTCGGCGTGGACTGAAGCTTTCTTT	CASSFSAWTEAFF
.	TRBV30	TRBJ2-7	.	TGTGCTGGAGGCGGTGTGAGCTCCTACGAGCAGTACTTC	CAGGGVSSYEQYF
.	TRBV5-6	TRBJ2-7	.	TGTGCCAGCACCCCGGACCTTGACGATTCCTACGAGCAGTACTTC	CASTPDLDDSYEQYF